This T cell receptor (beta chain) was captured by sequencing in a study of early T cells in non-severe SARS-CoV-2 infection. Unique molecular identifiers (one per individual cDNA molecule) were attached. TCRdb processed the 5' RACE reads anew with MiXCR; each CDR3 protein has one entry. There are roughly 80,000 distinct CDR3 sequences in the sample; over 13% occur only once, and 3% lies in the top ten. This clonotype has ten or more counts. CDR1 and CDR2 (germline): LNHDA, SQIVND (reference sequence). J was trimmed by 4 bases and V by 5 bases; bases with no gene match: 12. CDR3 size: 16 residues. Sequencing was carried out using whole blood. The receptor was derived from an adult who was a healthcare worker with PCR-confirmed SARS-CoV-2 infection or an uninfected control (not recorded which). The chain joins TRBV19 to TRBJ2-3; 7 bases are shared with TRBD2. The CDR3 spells CASSQLAGEGADTQYF. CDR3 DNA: TGTGCCAGTAGTCAATTGGCGGGAGAGGGTGCAGATACGCAGTATTTT.